This record covers a single TCR beta chain. The target of this receptor is not known. No quality values exist for individual bases; no much larger clone is one base distant. TCR CDR3 regions were amplified from genomic DNA by multiplex PCR using the deep immunoSEQ assay. For each cell subset, the extracted genomic DNA was distributed evenly across all wells of several immunoSEQ 96-well plates, and each plate served as one replicate. For sorted subsets, each replicate PCR was loaded with about 0.2 ug genomic DNA, equivalent to some 27,000 T cell genomes. Purified libraries were quantified with a Qubit 3.0 fluorometer, sized on a Bioanalyzer 2100, and re-quantified with the KAPA Library Quantification kit. A separate single-read 150-cycle Illumina NextSeq 550 flow cell was used to sequence each immunoSEQ 96-well plate. The paper's processing steps were these. Because the immunoSEQ output held only junctional sequences and lacked quality scores, the filtering could not match the filtering applied to full-length reads. To assign V/J genes and CDR3, sequences were annotated against IMGT germline references using PyIR, a Python wrapper for IgBLAST v1.9. Reads were removed for weak V/J assignments (E-value above 1e-6), missing CDR3, stop codons, out-of-frame junctions, or ambiguous translated residues. V3J clonotypes were defined as sequences sharing the same inferred V gene, J gene, and CDR3 amino acid sequence. The percentage overlap between two repertoires was calculated by dividing the number of shared unique clonotypes by the size of the smaller repertoire. Richness of each repertoire was evaluated using RTK rarefaction, the Chao1 estimator, and Recon v2.1 estimates of unobserved clonotypes. Generation probabilities were computed with OLGA for all TCRbeta clonotypes obtained by the gDNA method from several donors. The immuneACCESS repertoire file appears here via TCRdb, limited to in-frame rearrangements. These files lack a portion of the clones; in checked studies, under half of the deficit traces to unresolved V genes, and the cause of the others is not known. From that table come the V and J calls and clone size; the DNA was used to work out D and trimming. This sample holds 700,000 to 950,000 clones; about 96% were observed only once. The top ten constitute under 0.3% of the sample.

These data come from a study of shared clonotypes between healthy human individuals (dated by TCRdb to the early 2020s). Regarding the complete study: The cohort comprised two women and a few men aged 18 to 49 years. Per donor, three plates each were used for CD4 naive and CD4 memory, two for CD8 naive, and one for CD8 memory. The study deeply sequenced blood TCR repertoires of five healthy adults to estimate repertoire size and the extent of clonotype sharing between individuals. To increase sequencing depth and limit assay-specific biases, TCR repertoire library preparation and sequencing were carried out by different laboratories using diverse techniques. Each donor's leukapheresis produced roughly between about 0.9 and 9.5 billion PBMCs.

The CDR3 numbers 14 residues from cysteine through phenylalanine. The DNA shown is the 42-base CDR3, in frame from base 1. The germline V gene gives CDR1 as MNHEY and CDR2 as SVGAGI. The V end gives up 4 bases and the J end 4 bases, leaving 4 bases in the junction not matched to a gene. Study-wide findings and limitations: Sampling was restricted to blood, and TCR repertoires in tissues likely differ from the TCR repertoires found in blood. Even with the large sequencing depth, rarefaction of the sorted-subset datasets indicated that sequencing was incomplete. Higher generation probabilities were observed for clonotypes shared by all four sorted-subset donors than for non-shared clonotypes. When a handful of donors were compared, the shared fraction of clonotypes was roughly 4.8% for naive CD4, less than 4% for naive CD8, 2% to 2.5% for memory CD4, and 0.35% to 0.5% for memory CD8. Larger estimated clonotype richness was generally found for naive subsets than for memory subsets. Pairwise subsampling indicated that sequencing depth was expected to affect the degree of clonotype sharing among donors. Because the study included only a small number of donors, the genetic and exposure-history diversity represented was limited.

CD8 naive samples were CD45RO-negative cells positively selected for CCR7, giving a CD45RA+CCR7+ population that excluded TemRA cells. Donors were healthy HIV-negative adults with no recently reported acute infections or vaccinations. Only Caucasian adults living in Nashville, Tennessee, USA were represented among the donors. Blood was collected by leukapheresis, and PBMCs were isolated by Ficoll-Histopaque density gradient centrifugation and then cryopreserved in liquid nitrogen vapor phase. Purity and quantity of every magnetically sorted T cell population were checked by analytical flow cytometry. Genomic DNA was isolated from every sorted fraction and measured by UV absorbance on a Nanodrop 2000c.

Here the chain combines TRBV6-5 and TRBJ1-2; TRBD1 matches 9 bases in the middle. The sample comprised naive CD8+ T cells sorted from blood. Explained via the paper, the cell subset or site label denotes: CD45RA+CCR7+. This receptor was taken from a man in his thirties or forties in good health. This receptor carries the CDR3 CASSLGQGFYGYTF. The nucleotides read TGTGCCAGCAGTTTAGGACAGGGGTTCTATGGCTACACCTTC.